This TCR beta chain was sequenced during a study of T cells in localized non-small cell lung cancer. Profiled with immunoSEQ multiplex PCR; TCRdb holds only in-frame clones, not every one. The sample shows about 41,000 clones, about 88% of them seen only once. The receptor was isolated from a woman between 18 and 55 years old with stage III lung adenocarcinoma. The source material was peripheral blood, sampled before any cancer treatment.

Here the CDR3 reads CASSVGQNNSPLHF. The CDR3 DNA is TGTGCCAGCAGCGTAGGGCAGAATAATTCACCCCTCCACTTT. The chain recombines TRBV9 with TRBJ1-6; D is uncertain. This CDR3 comprises 14 residues. Germline assignment: CDR1 SGDLS and CDR2 YYNGEE. Trimming removed 0 bases from V and 5 bases from J, with 6 bases in between.